These T cell receptor beta chains were read from a single sample in a study of blood T cell repertoires in COVID-19. Only in-frame clones appear in the TCRdb table, and some are missing; sequencing was by immunoSEQ multiplex PCR. The sample lists around 59,000 clones, less than 80% occurring once. The sequencing sample was made of peripheral blood. The receptors stem from a human donor in a cohort sampled during active COVID-19. Each CDR3 is given with its conserved first and last residue.

>TRBV30|15
CAWSVLSGITNIQYF
>TRBV19|19
CASSIILGLAGEGSYEQYF
>TRBV29-1|12
CSVRRTAGELFF
>TRBV6-2/TRBV6-3|15
CASSPGLEGAQPQHF
>TRBV27|16
CASAFVDRGLDTEAFF
>TRBV24-1|16
CATSDPWDRGTDTQYF
>TRBV10-2|17
CASSESGPGQGNYGYTF
>TRBV28|13
CASRGASGEKLFF
>TRBV28|15
CASSFEAGLSYEQYF
>TRBV27|12
CASSYGGQPQHF
>TRBV27|14
CASSYRGYNTEAFF
>TRBV30|13
CAWSATRQVGYTF
>TRBV7-2|14
CASSLGPTEVEQYF
>TRBV7-9|14
CASSVTSPRETQYF
>TRBV15|18
CATSRDLEISGGNEKLFF
>TRBV9|16
CASSVVSRAPTDTQYF
>TRBV2|16
CASSELAGGWVETQYF